Below are 2 T cell receptor beta chains sequenced from a single sample in a study of T cell responses to AZD1222 COVID-19 vaccine. The method was immunoSEQ multiplex PCR; TCRdb's version includes in-frame clones alone and lacks a portion of them. The sample lists 150,000 to 200,000 clones, almost 95% occurring once. Source: peripheral blood, taken on day 0 of AZD1222 vaccination. The receptors come from an adult in good health.

The CDR3 coding sequence is TGTGCCAGCAGCCCCTCAGCGGGAGGGTGGTACAATGAGCAGTTCTTC. It codes for CASSPSAGGWYNEQFF. The V gene is TRBV7-3, the J gene TRBJ2-1; 10 nucleotides match TRBD2. The germline gives CDR1 SGHTA, CDR2 FQGTGA. The trim removed 5 bases at V and 4 bases at J, leaving 8 bases unmatched. The CDR3 is made up of 16 amino acids.

The CDR3 nucleotides are TGTGCCTGTGGCAGGGGGACTGAAGCTTTCTTT. Translating gives CACGRGTEAFF. This chain uses TRBV30 with TRBJ1-1, with TRBD1 identical over 7 bases. Unmatched junction bases numbered 3, after V lost 6 bases and J lost 5 bases. Per germline, CDR1 GTSNPN and CDR2 SVGIG (reference sequence). The CDR3 spans 11 residues.